Each of the 2 T cell receptor beta chains below was sequenced from the same sample in a study of beta chain features in type 1 diabetes. Expressed TCRB transcripts got sequenced, as all isolated RNA was reverse transcribed. Sequenced by immunoSEQ multiplex PCR; TCRdb stores in-frame clones only, minus some. This table has 300,000 to 350,000 clones, under 8.5% appearing once. Sequencing was performed on central memory CD4+ T cells from blood. These receptors were collected from a woman aged 18-29 years in good health.

This clone showed up just a few times. In DNA form, the CDR3 reads TGTGCCAGCAGTCCGGACTACCAACACAATGAGCAGTTCTTC. It is translated as CASSPDYQHNEQFF. This chain links TRBV6-5 with TRBJ2-1; tentatively, D is TRBD2 (6 bases). CDR1 is MNHEY, CDR2 SVGAGI, per germline. The CDR3 is 14 residues long. Between the trimmed V and J ends, which lost 5 bases and 5 bases, there was a span of 13 bases.

This clone was seen many times. The rearrangement links TRBV28 to TRBJ2-6; D unresolved. The CDR3 extends over 15 amino acids. V was clipped by 3 bases and J by 4 bases, with 10 bases between them. Germline-derived CDR1 and CDR2 are MDHEN and SYDVKM. CDR3 amino acids: CASSFESGGANVLTF. In DNA form, the CDR3 reads TGTGCCAGCAGTTTCGAATCAGGAGGGGCCAACGTCCTGACTTTC.